This TCR beta chain was captured by sequencing in a study of response to subunit inactivated influenza vaccine. Findings and limits, study-wide: Few new T cells, the authors suggested, are recruited by each seasonal influenza vaccination.

Each CDR3 protein gets one entry after TCRdb re-called the RT-PCR reads with MiXCR. The repertoire has roughly 760,000 distinct CDR3 sequences, 21% of them found once; the top ten carry roughly 10%. This CDR3 comprises 14 residues. Germline CDR1 and CDR2: MNHEY and SVGEGT. Between the trimmed V and J ends, which lost 7 bases and 0 bases, there was a span of 9 bases. Points on this clonotype: Antigen specificity is unknown.

Sample: PBMCs from blood, taken roughly 5 days after vaccination. This chain connects TRBV6-2 or TRBV6-3 to TRBJ2-2; D is ambiguous. The sequence came from a man aged 50-59 years who received an inactivated influenza vaccine. CDR3 in amino acids: CASKVEPNTGELFF. The CDR3 nucleotides are TGTGCCAGCAAGGTAGAGCCGAACACCGGGGAGCTGTTTTTT.